The 2 T cell receptor beta chains listed next were all sequenced from one sample in a study of shared clonotypes between healthy human individuals. Profiled with immunoSEQ multiplex PCR; TCRdb holds only in-frame clones, not every one. Of hundreds of thousands of clones in the sample, about two thirds are singletons; the top ten hold less than 2%. Material: memory CD4+ T cells sorted from blood. As to subset: CD45RA-negative fraction. These receptor sequences come from a woman aged 25 to 39 in good health.

This chain links TRBV25-1 with TRBJ2-5, with unresolved D. This CDR3 comprises 13 residues. The V gene's germline CDR1 is MGHDK and CDR2 SYGVNS. Deletions cut 11 bases from V and 4 bases from J, with 17 bases between. The CDR3, as DNA: TGTGCCGGTGGGTCTTCAGAGCGAGAGACCCAGTACTTC. Translation gives CAGGSSERETQYF.

The chain couples TRBV27 to TRBJ2-7; D tentatively fits TRBD1 or TRBD2 (5 bases each). The CDR3 sequence is 15 residues long. Germline V lookup: CDR1 MNHEY, CDR2 SMNVEV (reference sequence). V lost 5 bases to trimming and J lost 0 bases, with 14 bases between them. The CDR3: CASSPMRGNSYEQYF. The CDR3 DNA follows: TGTGCCAGCAGTCCCATGAGGGGTAACTCCTACGAGCAGTACTTC.